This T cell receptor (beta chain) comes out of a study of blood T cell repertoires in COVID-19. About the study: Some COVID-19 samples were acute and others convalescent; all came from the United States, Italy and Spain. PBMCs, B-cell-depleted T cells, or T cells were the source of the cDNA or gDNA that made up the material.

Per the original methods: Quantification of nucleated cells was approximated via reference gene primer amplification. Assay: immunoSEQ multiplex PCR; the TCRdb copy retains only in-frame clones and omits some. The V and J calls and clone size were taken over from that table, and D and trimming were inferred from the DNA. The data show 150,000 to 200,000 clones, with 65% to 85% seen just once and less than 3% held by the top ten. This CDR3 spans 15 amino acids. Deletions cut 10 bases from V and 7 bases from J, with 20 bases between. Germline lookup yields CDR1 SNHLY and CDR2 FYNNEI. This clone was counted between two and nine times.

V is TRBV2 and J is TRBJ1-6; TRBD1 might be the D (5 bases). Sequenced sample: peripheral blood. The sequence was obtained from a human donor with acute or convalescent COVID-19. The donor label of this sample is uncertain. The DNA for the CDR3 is TGTGCCACCCGGGAGCAGGGTTTGTTCAATTCACCCCTCCACTTT. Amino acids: CATREQGLFNSPLHF.